The 10 T cell receptor beta chains listed next were all sequenced from one sample in a study of T cells after yellow fever vaccination. In TCRdb, the 5' RACE reads were re-called with MiXCR into one record per CDR3 protein. Of about 30,000 distinct CDR3 sequences listed, around 4.3% are singletons. Sequenced here: CD8+ T cells sorted from PBMCs, sampled 5 days after the yellow fever booster vaccination. These receptors came from a man younger than 45 who received the YFV17D yellow fever vaccine.

This clonotype was picked up many times. The rearrangement links TRBV27 to TRBJ2-7; tentatively, D is TRBD1 (6 bases). The CDR3 loop spans 13 amino acids. The V gene's germline CDR1 is MNHEY and CDR2 SMNVEV (reference sequence). Deletions cut 7 bases from V and 0 bases from J, with 10 bases between. The CDR3 loop reads CASKLTGSYEQYF. In DNA form, the CDR3 reads TGTGCCAGCAAACTGACAGGCTCCTACGAGCAGTACTTC.

Comments on this clonotype: A much more abundant neighbour one base away suggests this may be a read error. The rearrangement uses TRBV30 and TRBJ2-2, with D possibly being TRBD2 (5 bases). Germline V gene lookup returns CDR1 GTSNPN and CDR2 SVGIG (reference sequence). This CDR3 has 12 amino acids. The CDR3: CAWSPSTGELLF. CDR3 in DNA: TGTGCCTGGAGTCCTTCCACCGGGGAGCTGCTTTTT.

Ten or more counts support this clonotype. The gene calls are TRBV21-1 and TRBJ2-5. TRBV21-1 is annotated as a pseudogene. The CDR3 length is 15 residues. The CDR3 loop is CASSKRECGKETQYF. For the CDR3, the DNA is TGTGCCAGCAGCAAGCGGGAGTGTGGAAAAGAGACCCAGTACTTC.

This clonotype came up many times. The DNA of the CDR3 is TGTGCCAGCAGTTCCCCTCGGGGGCTCACCTTC. It is translated as CASSSPRGLTF. This chain connects TRBV27 to TRBJ1-2, with D possibly matching TRBD1 (6 bases). V lost 4 bases, J lost 13 bases, and 13 bases lay in between. This CDR3 has 11 residues. Germline CDR1 and CDR2: MNHEY and SMNVEV (reference sequence).

This clonotype was seen ten or more times. The chain carries TRBV11-2 and TRBJ2-6; either TRBD1 or TRBD2 may supply D (5 bases each). The CDR3 runs to 18 residues. V gave up 4 bases and J gave up 3 bases, with 19 bases separating them. Germline CDR1 and CDR2: SGHAT and FQNNGV. CDR3 nucleotide sequence: TGTGCCAGCAGCTGGGGACGCGTCTCGGGCCGTGGGGCCAACGTCCTGACTTTC. It codes for CASSWGRVSGRGANVLTF.

The table lists this clonotype with many counts. The chain couples TRBV4-3 to TRBJ2-3, with D unclear. The CDR3 covers 17 residues. V was clipped by 0 bases and J by 0 bases, with 13 bases between them. Germline assignment: CDR1 LGHNA and CDR2 YSLEER. DNA of the CDR3: TGCGCCAGCAGCCAAGATCTTATAATAGGTAGCACAGATACGCAGTATTTT. Encoded protein: CASSQDLIIGSTDTQYF.

The sample holds many counts of this clonotype. The gene calls are TRBV12-3 or TRBV12-4 and TRBJ2-1, with TRBD1 matching 9 bases. Unmatched junction bases numbered 4, after V lost 0 bases and J lost 10 bases. This CDR3 spans 14 amino acids. The CDR3 DNA reads TGTGCCAGCAGTTTAGCGGGACAGGGCAACGAGCAGTTCTTC. As protein: CASSLAGQGNEQFF.

The chain recombines TRBV2 with TRBJ2-1; 11 nucleotides align to TRBD2. The CDR3 spans 13 residues. Trimming removed 8 bases from V and 8 bases from J; junction bases left unmatched: 5. Germline V gene lookup returns CDR1 SNHLY and CDR2 FYNNEI. As DNA, the CDR3 is TGTGCCAGCCTACTAGCGGGAGCCTATGAGCAGTTCTTC. Translation gives CASLLAGAYEQFF.

This clonotype appeared many times. This chain uses TRBV20-1 with TRBJ2-1; 13 positions agree with TRBD2. Trimming cost V 3 bases and J 5 bases; bases outside gene matches: 1. The CDR3 runs to 14 residues. Per germline, CDR1 DFQATT and CDR2 SNEGSKA (reference sequence). CDR3 in amino acids: CSASGTSGDNEQFF. The CDR3 DNA reads TGCAGTGCTAGTGGGACTAGCGGGGACAATGAGCAGTTCTTC.

As concerns this clonotype: A clone one base away is much larger, so this may be a read error. The chain uses TRBV6-5 and TRBJ1-1; D remains unclear. There are 11 residues in the CDR3. CDR1 is MNHEY and CDR2 is SVGAGI in the germline V gene. Trimming stripped 7 bases from V and 4 bases from J, with 7 bases between. This CDR3 reads CASITTTEAFF. The CDR3 coding sequence is TGTGCCAGCATAACGACCACTGAAGCTTTCTTT.